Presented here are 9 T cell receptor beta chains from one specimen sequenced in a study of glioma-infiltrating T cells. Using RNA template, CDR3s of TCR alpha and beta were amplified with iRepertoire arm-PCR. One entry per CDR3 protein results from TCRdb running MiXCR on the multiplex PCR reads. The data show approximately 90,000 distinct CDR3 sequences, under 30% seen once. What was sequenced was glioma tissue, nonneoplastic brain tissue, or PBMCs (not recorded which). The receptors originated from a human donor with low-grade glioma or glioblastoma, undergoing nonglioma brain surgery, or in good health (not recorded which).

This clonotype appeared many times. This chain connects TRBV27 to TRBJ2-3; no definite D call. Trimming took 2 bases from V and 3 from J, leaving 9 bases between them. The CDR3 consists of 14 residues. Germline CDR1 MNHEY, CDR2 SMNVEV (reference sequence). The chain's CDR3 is CASSLRVATDTQYF. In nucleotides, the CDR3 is TGTGCCAGCAGTTTAAGGGTAGCTACAGATACGCAGTATTTT.

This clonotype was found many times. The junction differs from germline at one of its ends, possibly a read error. The DNA for the CDR3 is TGTGCCAGCAGTCTATGGGGTTACGAGCAGTACTTC. Amino acids: CASSLWGYEQYF. The chain carries TRBV28 and TRBJ2-7; D remains ambiguous. Looked up from germline, CDR1 is MDHEN and CDR2 is SYDVKM. The CDR3 runs to 12 residues.

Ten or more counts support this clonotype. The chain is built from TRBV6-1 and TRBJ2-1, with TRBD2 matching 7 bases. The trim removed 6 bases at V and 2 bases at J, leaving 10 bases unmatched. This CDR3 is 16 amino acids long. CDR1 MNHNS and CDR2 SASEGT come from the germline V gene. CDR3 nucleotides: TGTGCCAGCAGGTCCCGACTAGCAGCCACCTACAATGAGCAGTTCTTC. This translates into CASRSRLAATYNEQFF.

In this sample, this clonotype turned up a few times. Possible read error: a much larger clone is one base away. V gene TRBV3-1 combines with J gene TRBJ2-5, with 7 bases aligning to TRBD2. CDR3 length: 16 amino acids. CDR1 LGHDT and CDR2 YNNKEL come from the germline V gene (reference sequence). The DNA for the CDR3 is TGTGCCAGCAGCCTTCGTCTAGCGGTAATGCAAGAGGCCCAGTACTTC. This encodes CASSLRLAVMQEAQYF.

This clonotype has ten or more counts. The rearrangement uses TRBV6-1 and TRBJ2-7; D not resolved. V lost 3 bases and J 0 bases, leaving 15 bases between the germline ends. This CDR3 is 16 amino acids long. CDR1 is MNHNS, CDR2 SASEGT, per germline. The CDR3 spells CASSDPSRRSSYEQYF. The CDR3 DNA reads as TGTGCCAGCAGTGACCCCTCCCGGAGAAGCTCCTACGAGCAGTACTTC.

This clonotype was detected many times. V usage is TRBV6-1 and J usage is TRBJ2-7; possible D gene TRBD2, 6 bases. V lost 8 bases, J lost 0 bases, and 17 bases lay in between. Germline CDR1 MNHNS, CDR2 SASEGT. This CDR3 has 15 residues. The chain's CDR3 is CASGWRGEPSYEQYF. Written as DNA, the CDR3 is TGTGCCAGCGGGTGGAGGGGCGAACCCTCCTACGAGCAGTACTTC.

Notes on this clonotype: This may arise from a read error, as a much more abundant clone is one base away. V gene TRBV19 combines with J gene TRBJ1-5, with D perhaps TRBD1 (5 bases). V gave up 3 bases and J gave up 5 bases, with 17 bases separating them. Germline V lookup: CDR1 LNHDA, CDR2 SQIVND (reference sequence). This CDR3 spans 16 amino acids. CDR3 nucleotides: TGTGCCAGTAGTATGGAGGGTCCAGGGATCCATCAGCCCCAGCATTTT. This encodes CASSMEGPGIHQPQHF.

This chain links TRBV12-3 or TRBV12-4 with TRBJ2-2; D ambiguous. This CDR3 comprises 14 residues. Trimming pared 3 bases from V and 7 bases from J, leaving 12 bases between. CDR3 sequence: CASSLTLLGGELFF. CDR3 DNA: TGTGCCAGCAGTTTGACCCTCCTGGGCGGGGAGCTGTTTTTT.

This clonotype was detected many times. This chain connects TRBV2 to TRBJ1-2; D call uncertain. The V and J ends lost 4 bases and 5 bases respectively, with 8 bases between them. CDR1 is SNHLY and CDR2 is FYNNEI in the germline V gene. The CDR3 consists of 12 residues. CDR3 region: CASSAYGYGYTF. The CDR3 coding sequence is TGTGCCAGCAGTGCCTACGGTTATGGCTACACCTTC.